The rows below give T cell receptor beta chains drawn from one sample of a study of CXCR3 chemokines and chemotherapy response in bladder cancer. One entry per CDR3 protein, called by TCRdb with MiXCR from the PCR reads. The sample records 3,000 to 3,500 distinct CDR3 sequences, roughly a sixth being singletons. The sample was acquired from a patient whose treatment included neoadjuvant chemotherapy. The receptor source for this set is a human donor with bladder cancer that did not respond to neoadjuvant chemotherapy. The CDR3 runs from the conserved cysteine through the conserved F or W. A D gene is named only where the DNA matches it firmly. Clone size is given for some rows only: seen once, a few or many times, or a class if the clone is expanded.

CDR3aa: CASSFQGYEQYF
CDR3nt: TGTGCCAGCAGCTTTCAAGGATACGAGCAGTACTTC
v_gene: TRBV5-4
d_gene: .
j_gene: TRBJ2-7
abundance: medium-sized

CDR3aa: CASSELTGTMNTEAFF
CDR3nt: TGTGCCAGCAGTGAATTAACAGGGACCATGAACACTGAAGCTTTCTTT
v_gene: TRBV7-9
d_gene: .
j_gene: TRBJ1-1
abundance: medium-sized

CDR3aa: CASSIKGTSGGSNEQFF
CDR3nt: TGTGCCAGTAGTATAAAGGGGACTAGCGGGGGGTCAAATGAGCAGTTCTTC
v_gene: TRBV19
d_gene: TRBD2
j_gene: TRBJ2-1
abundance: medium-sized

CDR3aa: CASSDRGSDGYTF
CDR3nt: TGTGCCAGCAGTGACAGGGGGTCGGATGGCTACACCTTC
v_gene: TRBV2
d_gene: TRBD1
j_gene: TRBJ1-2
abundance: many

CDR3aa: CSARDLKTSGGPSTDTQYF
CDR3nt: TGCAGTGCTAGAGATCTAAAAACTAGCGGGGGCCCTAGCACAGATACGCAGTATTTT
v_gene: TRBV20-1
d_gene: TRBD2
j_gene: TRBJ2-3
abundance: many

CDR3aa: CASSPGTGTSFNYGYTF
CDR3nt: TGTGCCAGCAGCCCCGGGACAGGGACCTCTTTTAACTATGGCTACACCTTC
v_gene: TRBV13
d_gene: TRBD1
j_gene: TRBJ1-2
abundance: .

CDR3aa: CASSPLDEQFF
CDR3nt: TGTGCCAGCAGTCCCTTGGATGAGCAGTTCTTC
v_gene: TRBV12-3/TRBV12-4
d_gene: .
j_gene: TRBJ2-1
abundance: many

CDR3aa: CASSYSGQGTDTQYF
CDR3nt: TGTGCCAGCAGTTACTCAGGGCAGGGCACAGATACGCAGTATTTT
v_gene: TRBV6-5
d_gene: .
j_gene: TRBJ2-3
abundance: large

CDR3aa: CASTRAPGGYEQYF
CDR3nt: TGTGCCAGCACCCGGGCCCCAGGGGGCTACGAGCAGTACTTC
v_gene: TRBV7-2
d_gene: TRBD1
j_gene: TRBJ2-7
abundance: medium-sized

CDR3aa: CASSFRDRGQYGYTF
CDR3nt: TGTGCCAGCAGTTTTAGGGACAGGGGTCAATATGGCTACACCTTC
v_gene: TRBV12-3/TRBV12-4
d_gene: TRBD1
j_gene: TRBJ1-2
abundance: many

CDR3aa: CASSIVGNEQFF
CDR3nt: TGTGCCAGTAGTATAGTCGGGAATGAGCAGTTCTTC
v_gene: TRBV19
d_gene: .
j_gene: TRBJ2-1
abundance: medium-sized

CDR3aa: CASSPVGETQYF
CDR3nt: TGTGCCAGCTCACCGGTGGGTGAGACCCAGTACTTC
v_gene: TRBV18
d_gene: .
j_gene: TRBJ2-5
abundance: many

CDR3aa: CAVSGSYF
CDR3nt: TGTGCCGTGAGCGGGTCGTACTTC
v_gene: TRBV30
d_gene: .
j_gene: TRBJ2-7
abundance: many

CDR3aa: CSVSAETQYF
CDR3nt: TGCAGTGTATCGGCGGAGACCCAGTACTTC
v_gene: TRBV20-1
d_gene: .
j_gene: TRBJ2-5
abundance: few

CDR3aa: CASGGKNQPQHF
CDR3nt: TGTGCCAGCGGAGGAAAAAATCAGCCCCAGCATTTT
v_gene: TRBV6-2/TRBV6-3
d_gene: .
j_gene: TRBJ1-5
abundance: medium-sized

CDR3aa: CSARVIIWGAEGTEAFF
CDR3nt: TGCAGTGCTAGAGTAATTATCTGGGGGGCCGAAGGCACTGAAGCTTTCTTT
v_gene: TRBV20-1
d_gene: .
j_gene: TRBJ1-1
abundance: many

CDR3aa: CASSWTGGGQPQHF
CDR3nt: TGTGCCAGCAGCTGGACAGGGGGCGGCCAGCCCCAGCATTTT
v_gene: TRBV6-2/TRBV6-3
d_gene: TRBD1
j_gene: TRBJ1-5
abundance: medium-sized

CDR3aa: CASKFGANTEAFF
CDR3nt: TGTGCCAGTAAGTTTGGGGCGAACACTGAAGCTTTCTTT
v_gene: TRBV19
d_gene: .
j_gene: TRBJ1-1
abundance: medium-sized

CDR3aa: CASSTGQGGNQPQHF
CDR3nt: TGTGCCAGTAGTACTGGACAGGGCGGGAATCAGCCCCAGCATTTT
v_gene: TRBV19
d_gene: TRBD1
j_gene: TRBJ1-5
abundance: medium-sized

CDR3aa: CASSPLQGGQNGYTF
CDR3nt: TGTGCCAGCAGCCCCTTACAGGGGGGTCAAAATGGCTACACCTTC
v_gene: TRBV6-1
d_gene: TRBD1
j_gene: TRBJ1-2
abundance: medium-sized

CDR3aa: CASSLGSGDTDTQYF
CDR3nt: TGTGCCAGCAGTTTAGGTAGCGGGGATACAGATACGCAGTATTTT
v_gene: TRBV28
d_gene: TRBD2
j_gene: TRBJ2-3
abundance: many

CDR3aa: CASSLERAGAWGEQFF
CDR3nt: TGCGCCAGCAGCTTGGAGCGAGCGGGGGCCTGGGGTGAGCAGTTCTTC
v_gene: TRBV5-1
d_gene: TRBD2
j_gene: TRBJ2-1
abundance: many